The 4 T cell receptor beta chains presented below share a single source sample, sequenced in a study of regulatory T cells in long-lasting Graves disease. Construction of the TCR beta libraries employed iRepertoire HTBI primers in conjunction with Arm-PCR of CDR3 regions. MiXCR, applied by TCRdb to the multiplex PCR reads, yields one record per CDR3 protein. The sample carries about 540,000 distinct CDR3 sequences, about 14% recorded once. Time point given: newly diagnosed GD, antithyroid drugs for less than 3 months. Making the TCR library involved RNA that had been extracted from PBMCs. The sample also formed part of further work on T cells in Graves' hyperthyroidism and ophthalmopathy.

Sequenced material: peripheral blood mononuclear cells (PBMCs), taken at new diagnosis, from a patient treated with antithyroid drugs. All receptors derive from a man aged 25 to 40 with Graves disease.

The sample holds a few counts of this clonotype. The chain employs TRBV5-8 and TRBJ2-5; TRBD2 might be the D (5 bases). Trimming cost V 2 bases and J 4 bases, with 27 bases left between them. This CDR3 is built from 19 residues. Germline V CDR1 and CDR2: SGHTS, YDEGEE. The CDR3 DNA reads TGTGCCAGCAGCTTAGGCTTATCTCCGGGTGCGGGTAGGCGAGAGACCCAGTACTTC. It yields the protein CASSLGLSPGAGRRETQYF.

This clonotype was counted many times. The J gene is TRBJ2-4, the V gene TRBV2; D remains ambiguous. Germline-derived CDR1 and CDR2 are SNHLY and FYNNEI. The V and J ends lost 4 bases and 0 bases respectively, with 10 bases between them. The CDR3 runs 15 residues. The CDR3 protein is CASSARSLAKNIQYF. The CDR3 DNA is TGTGCCAGCAGTGCAAGATCACTAGCCAAAAACATTCAGTACTTC.

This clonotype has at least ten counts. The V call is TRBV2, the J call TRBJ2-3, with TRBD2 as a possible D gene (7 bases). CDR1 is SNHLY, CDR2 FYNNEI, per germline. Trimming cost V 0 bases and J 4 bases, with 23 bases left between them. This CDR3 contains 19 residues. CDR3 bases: TGTGCCAGCAGTGAAGCCGGGGGGCTTACTAGCCGGCAGGCAGATACGCAGTATTTT. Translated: CASSEAGGLTSRQADTQYF.

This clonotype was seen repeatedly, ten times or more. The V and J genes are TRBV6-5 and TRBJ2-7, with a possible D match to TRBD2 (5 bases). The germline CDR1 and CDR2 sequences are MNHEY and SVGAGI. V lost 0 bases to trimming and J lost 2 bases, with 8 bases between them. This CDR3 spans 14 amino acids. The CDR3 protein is CASSYSSGTYEQYF. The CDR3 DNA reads TGTGCCAGCAGTTACTCGAGCGGCACCTACGAGCAGTACTTC.